The clone carrying this T cell receptor (beta chain) occurred a few times. This record comes from a study of OX40 agonist ivuxolimab in advanced cancers. Exclusion applied to patients with autoimmune disease history or systemic immunosuppression. The table came from immunoSEQ multiplex PCR; TCRdb's copy has only in-frame clones and leaves some out. The sample shows fewer than 30,000 clones, about four fifths of them seen only once. The CDR3 covers 17 residues. Per germline, CDR1 SGHAT and CDR2 FQNNGV. V lost 4 bases, J lost 4 bases, and 15 bases stayed unmatched. Sequences were derived from CD4+ or CD8+ T cells sorted from blood, sampled in a trial of the OX40 agonist ivuxolimab. The sequence derives from an adult with an advanced solid tumor such as melanoma, head and neck, liver or kidney cancer. The chain uses TRBV11-2 and TRBJ2-5, with 7 bases matching TRBD2. CDR3 protein: CASSSHTGGWRVETQYF. The CDR3 region has the DNA TGTGCCAGCAGCTCGCATACGGGGGGATGGAGGGTAGAGACCCAGTACTTC.